These 5 T cell receptor beta chains originate from one sample sequenced in a study of tissue T cells after allogeneic stem cell transplantation. The data were produced by immunoSEQ multiplex PCR, yet TCRdb's version contains in-frame clones alone and is incomplete. The table records approximately 50,000 clones, around 72% of them present only once. Sequenced material: sorted cells pooled from one or two spleens. These receptors were obtained from a pool of C57BL/6 mice in good health.

A remark on this clone: The germline and genes are mouse ones. The read gets to within 1 residue of the CDR3 end, and the germline J gene fills in the rest. The chain has TRBV5 and TRBJ1-1; a weak D match, TRBD1 (6 bases). CDR1 is LGHNA, CDR2 YNLKQL, per germline (reference sequence). Trimming left V 4 bases short and J 1 base short, with 10 bases between. CDR3 length equals 14 residues. This CDR3 reads CASSPGHKNTEVFF. The covered CDR3 bases are TGTGCCAGCAGCCCGGGACATAAAAACACAGAAGTCTTC.

This clone was recorded a few times. The genes are named according to mouse. The read is 1 residue too short to cover the CDR3 end, so that end is filled in from the germline J gene. The chain joins TRBV16 to TRBJ2-7; D remains ambiguous. The CDR3 runs 11 residues. Germline CDR1 is SGHSA and CDR2 is FRNQAP. V lost 0 bases, J lost 5 bases, and 2 bases lay in between. Partial CDR3 DNA: TGTGCAAGCAGCTTAGATAATGAACAGTAC. It specifies CASSLDNEQY. The entire CDR3 sequence reads CASSLDNEQYF.

Remarks on this clone: Here the gene names and germline are mouse. The CDR3 end is not reached by the read, which stops 1 residue before it; the germline J gene fills it in. This chain joins TRBV15 and TRBJ1-4, with TRBD1 as a possible D gene (6 bases). The CDR3 length is 13 residues. Germline V gene lookup returns CDR1 SGHND and CDR2 FRSKSL. V shed 5 bases and J shed 7 bases, with 11 bases lying between them. This chain's CDR3 is CASSPTGSERLFF. CDR3 DNA (partial): TGTGCCAGCAGTCCTACAGGGAGCGAAAGATTATTT.

A note on this clone: The germline and genes are mouse ones. Read coverage stops 1 residue before the CDR3 terminus; the germline J gene supplies the remainder. The chain joins TRBV3 to TRBJ2-5; D may be TRBD1 (5 bases). This CDR3 region has 14 residues. V dropped 0 bases and J dropped 5 bases, with 9 bases sitting between them. The germline V gene has CDR1 SNHLY and CDR2 FYNGKV (reference sequence). The CDR3 spells CASSLAPGRDTQYF. The covered CDR3 bases are TGTGCCAGCAGCTTAGCGCCAGGGCGAGACACCCAGTAC.

Worth noting for this clone: Gene names and germline refer to mouse. The read terminates 1 residue ahead of where the CDR3 ends, so the germline J gene completes it. The chain is built from TRBV2 and TRBJ2-4; D remains unclear. The CDR3 is made up of 15 amino acids. Trimming removed 0 bases at V and 0 bases at J, with 7 bases between. Germline CDR1 and CDR2: LGHNA and YSYQKL. CDR3 DNA (partial): TGTGCCAGCAGCCAAGATCGACCTAGTCAAAACACCTTGTAC. This sequence encodes CASSQDRPSQNTLY. The complete CDR3 protein is CASSQDRPSQNTLYF.